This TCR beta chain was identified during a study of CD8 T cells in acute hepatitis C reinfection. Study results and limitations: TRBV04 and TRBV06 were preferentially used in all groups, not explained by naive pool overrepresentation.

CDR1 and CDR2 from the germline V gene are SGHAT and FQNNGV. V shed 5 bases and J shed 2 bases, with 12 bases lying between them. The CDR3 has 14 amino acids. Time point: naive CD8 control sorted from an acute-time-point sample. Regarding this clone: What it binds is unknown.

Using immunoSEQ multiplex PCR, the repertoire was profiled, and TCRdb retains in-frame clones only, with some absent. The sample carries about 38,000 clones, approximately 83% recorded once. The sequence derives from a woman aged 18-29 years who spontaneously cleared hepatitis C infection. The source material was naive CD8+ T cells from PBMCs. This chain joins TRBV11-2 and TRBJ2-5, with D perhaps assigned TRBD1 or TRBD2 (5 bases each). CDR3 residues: CASSQMGVQETQYF. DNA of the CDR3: TGTGCCAGCAGCCAGATGGGGGTTCAAGAGACCCAGTACTTC.